This T cell receptor (beta chain) comes out of a study of shared clonotypes between healthy human individuals. Study outcomes and limitations: Compared with memory subsets, naive subsets generally had larger estimated richness.

Researchers divided each subset's genomic DNA evenly across several immunoSEQ plates. The assay was immunoSEQ multiplex PCR, and TCRdb's table has in-frame clones only and misses some. The repertoire has under 2,500,000 clones, 90% to 97% of them found once; the top ten carry around 0.13%. The donors were adults (healthy and HIV-negative) with no recent acute infections or vaccinations. Germline V lookup: CDR1 WNHNN, CDR2 SYGVQD (reference sequence). Trimming cost V 4 bases and J 4 bases; bases outside gene matches: 3. The CDR3 runs to 14 residues. This clone was detected a few times. Antigen specificity is unknown.

The sequencing input was naive CD4+ T cells sorted from blood. Subset noted: CD45RA+ positively selected. This sequence was found in a man aged 18-30 years in good health. This rearrangement joins TRBV10-1 to TRBJ2-5; the match to TRBD2 covers 10 bases. The CDR3 here is CASSVSGRGETQYF. In DNA, the CDR3 is TGCGCCAGCAGTGTGAGCGGGAGGGGAGAGACCCAGTACTTC.